The 15 T cell receptor beta chains given below trace back to one sample, sequenced in a study of cytomegalovirus exposure and HLA in healthy donors. A multiplex PCR was run with 60 Vbeta primers and 13 Jbeta primers. TCRdb keeps only in-frame clones here, not all; method: immunoSEQ multiplex PCR. Of 150,000 or so clones listed, 74% were seen once; the top ten hold around 7.2%. The material sequenced was PBMCs. These TCRs come from a male donor in good health and CMV-seronegative.

The gene calls are TRBV7-9 and TRBJ1-2; TRBD1 might be the D (5 bases). The V gene's germline CDR1 is SEHNR and CDR2 FQNEAQ (reference sequence). The V and J ends lost 5 bases and 8 bases respectively, with 12 bases between them. CDR3 size: 12 residues. This chain's CDR3 is CASSTGDLGYTF. The CDR3 nucleotides are TGTGCCAGCAGCACCGGGGACTTGGGCTACACCTTC.

This chain joins TRBV15 and TRBJ2-2; TRBD1 is a possible D gene (7 bases). V was clipped by 3 bases and J by 4 bases, with 15 bases between them. CDR1 and CDR2 (germline): LNHNV, YYDKDF (reference sequence). The CDR3 has 16 residues. CDR3 bases: TGTGCCACCAGCAGTAGGGGGCGGGGTGGCACCGGGGAGCTGTTTTTT. It translates to CATSSRGRGGTGELFF.

This sequence joins TRBV25-1 and TRBJ1-2; no firm D call. The germline V gene has CDR1 MGHDK and CDR2 SYGVNS. V shed 7 bases and J shed 6 bases, with 12 bases lying between them. The CDR3 covers 12 residues. CDR3 coding DNA: TGTGCCAGCAATAAGGGAGGGAATGGCTACACCTTC. It yields the protein CASNKGGNGYTF.

The chain carries TRBV4-3 and TRBJ2-7; 8 nucleotides agree with TRBD1. Trimming took 1 base from V and 4 from J; bases not matched to a gene: 15. CDR3 length: 18 amino acids. Germline V CDR1 and CDR2: LGHNA, YSLEER. For the CDR3, the DNA is TGCGCCAGCAGCCAAGTATGGGACAGGACCCAACCGCCGTACGAGCAGTACTTC. This encodes CASSQVWDRTQPPYEQYF.

The chain is built from TRBV27 and TRBJ2-3, with TRBD2 matching over 8 bases. CDR1 is MNHEY, CDR2 SMNVEV, per germline (reference sequence). The CDR3 sequence is 15 residues long. With V trimmed by 4 bases and J by 0 bases, 3 bases remained unmatched. The CDR3 is CASSSKRGSTDTQYF. The CDR3 bases are TGTGCCAGCAGTTCAAAGCGGGGGAGCACAGATACGCAGTATTTT.

The J gene is TRBJ2-7, the V gene TRBV27, with 7 positions matching TRBD1. V lost 7 bases to trimming and J lost 3 bases; unmatched junction nucleotides: 15. Germline loops: CDR1 MNHEY, CDR2 SMNVEV (reference sequence). The CDR3 is made up of 16 amino acids. CDR3 protein: CASTPSAGTVHYEQYF. In DNA, the CDR3 is TGTGCCAGCACCCCATCGGCCGGGACAGTACACTACGAGCAGTACTTC.

This clone was detected once. The chain carries TRBV12-5 and TRBJ1-5; possible D gene TRBD1, 5 bases. The CDR3 sequence is 16 residues long. Deletions cut 1 base from V and 6 bases from J, with 16 bases between. CDR1 is LGHNT, CDR2 FRNRAP, per germline. The CDR3 coding sequence is TGTGCTAGTGGTTTGGCCAGTCGGGGACTTATTCAGCCCCAGCATTTT. Translation: CASGLASRGLIQPQHF.

The chain links TRBV5-4 to TRBJ2-5; D is possibly TRBD2 (5 bases). The CDR3 sequence is 14 residues long. Germline lookup yields CDR1 SGHNT and CDR2 YYREEE (reference sequence). V gave up 4 bases and J gave up 5 bases, with 15 bases separating them. The CDR3 DNA sequence: TGTGCCAGCAGCGTCCCCTCTGAGCGGGAGACCCAGTACTTC. It is translated as CASSVPSERETQYF. Filled out from reference TRBV5-4 and TRBJ2-5, the complete variable domain reads ETGVTQSPTHLIKTRGQQVTLRCSSQSGHNTVSWYQQALGQGPQFIFQYYREEENGRGNFPPRFSGLQFPNYSSELNVNALELDDSALYLCASSVPSERETQYFGPGTRLLVL.

About this clone itself: The germline gene is not matched at one end of the junction; a read error may be the cause. The rearrangement links TRBV5-4 to TRBJ2-1, with D perhaps TRBD1 (6 bases). The germline CDR1 and CDR2 sequences are SGHNT and YYREEE (reference sequence). There are 16 residues in the CDR3. Here the CDR3 reads CASSSPTGNPYYEQFF. In DNA, the CDR3 is TGTGCCAGCAGCTCCCCTACAGGGAACCCCTACTATGAGCAGTTCTTC.

The chain employs TRBV28 and TRBJ2-2; D gene unclear. Germline loops: CDR1 MDHEN, CDR2 SYDVKM. V lost 5 bases to trimming and J lost 6 bases, with 25 bases between them. There are 18 residues in the CDR3. The CDR3 DNA reads TGTGCCAGCAGTCCCCCCTCCACACGGGTTACAAGAGCCGGGGAGCTGTTTTTT. As protein: CASSPPSTRVTRAGELFF.

This chain links TRBV4-1 with TRBJ2-1; a possible D gene is TRBD2 (6 bases). V was trimmed by 1 base and J by 7 bases, leaving 20 bases between them. Germline V gene lookup returns CDR1 MGHRA and CDR2 YSYEKL. The CDR3 contains 17 residues. CDR3 residues: CASSQVGRGNRENEQFF. The CDR3 nucleotides are TGCGCCAGCAGCCAAGTCGGGAGAGGGAATCGAGAAAATGAGCAGTTCTTC.

The V call is TRBV13, the J call TRBJ2-3; TRBD2 matches at 7 bases. With V trimmed by 5 bases and J by 1 base, 15 bases remained unmatched. The germline gives CDR1 PRHDT, CDR2 FYEKMQ (reference sequence). The length of the CDR3 is 18 residues. This CDR3 is CASSTPAAGVWGTDTQYF. CDR3 coding DNA: TGTGCCAGCAGCACACCAGCTGCGGGAGTTTGGGGCACAGATACGCAGTATTTT.

The chain combines TRBV6-5 with TRBJ1-5; TRBD1 matches 9 bases. This CDR3 comprises 14 residues. V shed 6 bases, J shed 5 bases, and the junction held 5 bases outside the gene matches. Germline loops: CDR1 MNHEY, CDR2 SVGAGI. The CDR3 nucleotides are TGTGCCAGCAGCACGGGACAGGGATATCAGCCCCAGCATTTT. It specifies CASSTGQGYQPQHF.

V and J are TRBV6-1 and TRBJ1-5; D call uncertain. The germline CDR1 and CDR2 sequences are MNHNS and SASEGT. Trimming shortened V by 7 bases and J by 0 bases, and 13 bases separated the two germline ends. The CDR3 runs 15 residues. DNA of the CDR3: TGTGCCAGCATTCACAGTTATTATAGCAATCAGCCCCAGCATTTT. Amino acid sequence: CASIHSYYSNQPQHF.

This sequence joins TRBV30 and TRBJ2-3; the D is unclear. The CDR3 has 12 amino acids. The germline gives CDR1 GTSNPN, CDR2 SVGIG (reference sequence). V lost 4 bases and J lost 10, with 15 bases in between. In DNA, the CDR3 is TGTGCCTGGACCCTCCCTAGTGCCCCGCAGTATTTT. Amino acids: CAWTLPSAPQYF. Using reference TRBV30 and TRBJ2-3 for the parts outside the CDR3, the full variable domain is SQTIHQWPATLVQPVGSPLSLECTVEGTSNPNLYWYRQAAGRGLQLLFYSVGIGQISSEVPQNLSASRPQDRQFILSSKKLLLSDSGFYLCAWTLPSAPQYFGPGTRLTVL.